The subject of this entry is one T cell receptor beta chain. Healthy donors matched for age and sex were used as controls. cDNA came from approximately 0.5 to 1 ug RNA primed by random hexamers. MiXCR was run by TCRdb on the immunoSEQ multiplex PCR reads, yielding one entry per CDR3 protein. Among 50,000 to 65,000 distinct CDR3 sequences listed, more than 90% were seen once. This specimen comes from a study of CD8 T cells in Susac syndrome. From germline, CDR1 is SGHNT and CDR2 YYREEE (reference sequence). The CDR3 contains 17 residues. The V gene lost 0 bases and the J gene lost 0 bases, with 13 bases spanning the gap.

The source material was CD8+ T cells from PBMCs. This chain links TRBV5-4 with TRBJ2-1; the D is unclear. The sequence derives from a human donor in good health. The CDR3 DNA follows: TGTGCCAGCAGCTTGGCTGCGGTTTTAAGCTCCTACAATGAGCAGTTCTTC. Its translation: CASSLAAVLSSYNEQFF.